The entry below gives a single T cell receptor beta chain sequence along with its context. Its specificity is unknown. This entry is derived from a study of cytomegalovirus exposure and HLA in healthy donors. Study in general: Some 91 million unique TCRs from HLA-typed donors were held in an early release of data.

The study's findings and limits: The authors listed 180 or so TCR beta chains as cytomegalovirus-associated. Earlier analysis yielded a pattern in which most TCR beta V segments were productive about 90% or about 30% of the time.

The PCR made use of 60 Vbeta and 13 Jbeta primers. Clones were sequenced by immunoSEQ multiplex PCR, and TCRdb holds only the in-frame ones, with some missing. Of about 200,000 clones listed, roughly three quarters are singletons. There are 17 residues in the CDR3. V lost 2 bases and J lost 0, with 14 bases in between. Germline CDR1 and CDR2: MGHDK and SYGVNS. This receptor was taken from a male donor in good health and CMV-seropositive. The V call is TRBV25-1, the J call TRBJ2-1, with D tentatively TRBD2 (6 bases). The sequenced sample consisted of PBMCs. The CDR3 is CASSEARGRSSYNEQFF. CDR3 in DNA: TGTGCCAGCAGTGAAGCGCGGGGCCGGAGCTCCTACAATGAGCAGTTCTTC.